Listed below are T cell receptor beta chains from one sample, sequenced in a study of Graves' ophthalmopathy and Graves' hyperthyroidism. TCRdb itself ran the multiplex PCR reads through MiXCR, one entry per CDR3 protein. The table lists nearly 400,000 distinct CDR3 sequences, around 16% of them singletons. The sample taken for sequencing was peripheral blood. These receptors originate from a woman between 18 and 29 years old with Graves' ophthalmopathy. CDR3s leave out the opening cysteine and the closing phenylalanine or tryptophan.

J gene,V gene,CDR3 length,CDR3 protein
TRBJ1-5,TRBV19,13,ASSDGQAFNQPQH
TRBJ2-5,TRBV6-2/TRBV6-3,15,ASSYSIGKDGQETQY
TRBJ1-1,TRBV6-1,12,ASRTGGRNTEAF
TRBJ2-2,TRBV28,14,ASTQVGPANTGELF
TRBJ1-2,TRBV6-4,15,ASSPQRGGTTNYGYT
TRBJ2-3,TRBV18,14,ASSPLGSWNSDTQY
TRBJ1-3,TRBV19,11,ASLGTYGNTIY
TRBJ2-7,TRBV5-1,10,ASSFPDGEQY
TRBJ1-1,TRBV7-9,11,ASSRRGYTEAF
TRBJ2-5,TRBV4-1,13,ASSQGGQGGETQY
TRBJ2-5,TRBV11-2,14,ASSSEPRDRRKTQY
TRBJ2-7,TRBV4-2,19,ASSPTLGGAEGFPNSYEQY
TRBJ1-1,TRBV19,16,ASSIKGTGSGLNTEAF
TRBJ1-5,TRBV28,13,ASSFAGGSDQPQH
TRBJ2-7,TRBV7-2,13,ASSLGPELFYEQY
TRBJ1-1,TRBV20-1,8,SVRSFEAF
TRBJ1-1,TRBV19,13,ASINLAGKNTEAF
TRBJ1-1,TRBV18,12,ASSPVTGWTEAF
TRBJ2-5,TRBV12-3/TRBV12-4,14,ASSLAQGLIQETQY
TRBJ2-5,TRBV6-5,12,ASSPGPSAETQY
TRBJ2-2,TRBV9,14,ASSPTGGQITGELF
TRBJ2-4,TRBV19,10,ASSTADDRQY
TRBJ1-5,TRBV12-3/TRBV12-4,11,ASSRLGNQPQH
TRBJ2-7,TRBV20-1,11,SARPGAPGEQY
TRBJ1-5,TRBV2,13,ASGYGQGGNQPQH
TRBJ2-4,TRBV6-1,11,ASSEAVRGIQY
TRBJ1-1,TRBV11-2,14,ASSSRTGSYSTEAF
TRBJ1-1,TRBV11-1,16,ASSFRTDRGWRNTEAF
TRBJ2-7,TRBV10-3,12,AILAGGPEYEQY
TRBJ2-7,TRBV12-3/TRBV12-4,11,ASSPSSPYEQY
TRBJ2-5,TRBV7-2,11,ASSWGSSETQY
TRBJ1-1,TRBV9,11,ASSGSVPTEAF
TRBJ1-5,TRBV7-9,13,ASSKSGSSNQPQH
TRBJ1-6,TRBV12-3/TRBV12-4,13,ASSPGTDYNSPLH
TRBJ2-5,TRBV30,11,ASGLAGEETQY
TRBJ1-1,TRBV7-9,13,ASTLALSGNTKAF
TRBJ2-7,TRBV4-3,13,ASSQDGQGKYEQY
TRBJ2-7,TRBV6-2/TRBV6-3,10,ASSYSGLDQY
TRBJ2-7,TRBV28,13,ASSSTGTGDYEQY
TRBJ1-1,TRBV12-3/TRBV12-4,11,ASSRGTSREAF
TRBJ1-2,TRBV5-1,12,ASSLEGTGYGYT
TRBJ1-1,TRBV6-5,10,ASRQGATEAF
TRBJ2-7,TRBV29-1,14,SVEDGRTGGSGEQY
TRBJ2-7,TRBV12-3/TRBV12-4,14,ASSQGGTKITVEQY
TRBJ2-7,TRBV11-2,14,ASSLEAGTGSYEQY
TRBJ2-4,TRBV11-2,12,ASSRTSGRNIQY